This T cell receptor beta chain appears in the sequencing data of a study of beta chain features in type 1 diabetes (dated by TCRdb to 2016 to 2018). As for the study more broadly: Patients and healthy donors did not differ in mean age, gender distribution, total cell number or subset yield. Across all samples, 107,917,701 sorted cells were examined, and cell number per subset correlated strongly with RNA yield. In the study, recently diagnosed type 1 diabetes patients and matched healthy donors were compared on the TCRB repertoires of their sorted circulating CD4+ T cell subsets. Regulatory and stem cell-like memory subsets were obtained from only 8 patients and about eight healthy donors, while naive and central memory subsets were obtained from all 30 or so donors.

General conclusions and limits of the study: Because cDNA rather than genomic DNA was sequenced, highly expressing activated cells could have been over-represented, although no difference in activation and CD3 levels was found between groups. A moderate but significant shortening of TCRB CDR3 length was observed in type 1 diabetes patients in all four CD4+ subsets. Naive, central memory and regulatory TCRB repertoires appeared more similar among patients than among healthy donors. Patients with type 1 diabetes made fewer insertions and deleted more nucleotides at VDJ recombination sites, implying thymic rearrangement abnormalities. Shorter templates might be favored by PCR, yet because patient and control samples were amplified and corrected together, any such skew would affect both groups equally. Because small numbers of individuals were included in the HLA sub-analyses, any influence of HLA type on TCRB rearrangement was left unresolved.

All of the isolated RNA was reverse transcribed with the High Capacity cDNA Reverse Transcription Kit, so expressed TCRB transcripts were sequenced. Deep immunoSEQ sequencing was applied to naive, central memory and regulatory T cell samples, giving an average of approximately 3.8 million total reads per sample. Sorted cells were lysed in RLT buffer, and RNA was extracted using DNase-treated RNeasy Micro or Mini kits according to cell number. Each cell subset was processed separately to prevent cross-contamination, with patient and healthy donor samples processed together. The immunoSEQ multiplex PCR was used to amplify TCRB sequences from cDNA, generating 87-bp fragments that spanned the CDR3 region. Sequencing of the amplicons was performed on the Illumina HiSeq platform. The authors processed their data as follows. PCR bias was corrected computationally using synthetic template baselines, and reads within Hamming distance 2 were collapsed, with unmergeable singletons discarded. By aligning reads against IMGT, V, D and J genes, CDR3 length, and insertions or deletions at six rearrangement sites were assigned. Clonotype counts were normalized to sorted cell number within each subset before computing true diversity and Gini coefficients with the tcR R package. The overlap coefficient, calculated on TCRB nucleotide sequences, was used to measure repertoire sharing. TCRdb provides this immuneACCESS table in a form limited to in-frame rearrangements. Some clones are lacking; in checked studies, under half of them reflect an unresolved V gene, and why the rest are absent is not known. V, J and clone size are taken as reported in that table, and D and trimming were inferred from the DNA itself. Recorded for this sample are under 130,000 clones; approximately 30% of them occurred a single time. The ten largest clones take up 0.53% of the sample.

At the junction V is shortened by 4 bases and J by 8 bases, with 14 bases in between. From a lookup of the germline V gene, CDR1 and CDR2 are MNHNS and SASEGT. The CDR3 starts with the cysteine, ends with the phenylalanine, and has 13 residues. Only CDR3 DNA is held: 39 bases, read in frame from base 1. Details on this clone: Its antigen specificity is not known. One base away there is no much larger clone; base qualities are not given.

From each donor, a single peripheral blood sample of 95 to 150 mL on average was drawn into heparinised tubes. A BD FACSAria II was used to sort naive, central memory, regulatory and stem cell-like memory CD4+ T cells with a panel that included CD45RO, CCR7, CD25, CD127, CD95 and CD27. Purity was above 95% for every sorted population. PBMCs were isolated right away by Lymphoprep density gradient centrifugation and were stained directly, without culture. Samples were stained and sorted in pairs, with one healthy donor and one patient per experiment, so that batch effects were minimized. This TCR derives from a woman in her late teens or twenties with type 1 diabetes. The rearranged chain carries TRBV6-1 and TRBJ1-2; a confident D gene designation cannot be given. The sample taken for sequencing was central memory CD4+ T cells from blood. The base sequence is TGTGCCAGCAGTGGTGCCCTCCCGGGGGGCTACACCTTC. Its amino acids are CASSGALPGGYTF.